The source of this TCR beta chain is a study of identical twins. V dropped 8 bases and J dropped 6; count of bases not matched to a gene: 4. The CDR3 runs 12 residues. TCRdb used MiXCR to reprocess the 5' RACE reads, holding one entry per CDR3 protein. The sample gives about 470,000 distinct CDR3 sequences, approximately 25% of which show up once; 2.5% to 3.5% is in the top ten. There are a few counts of this clonotype. Its specificity is not known. Findings and limits, study-wide: Twins' excess sharing was less marked for out-of-frame beta sequences. Cord blood beta clonotypes that were abundant carried fewer insertions, and memory repertoires showed no such trend.

The same specimen was also included in a second study, on T cells expressing NK-cell markers. This second report adds: Beta-chain profiling covered CD3+CD56+NKG2C+, CD3+CD56+NKG2C- and CD3+CD56-NKG2C+ sorted subsets.

The TCR sequence derives from a young woman in good health. The J gene is TRBJ2-7, the V gene TRBV12-3 or TRBV12-4; 10 bases align to TRBD2. The sample was CD4+ T cells sorted from blood. The chain's CDR3 is CASATSGTEQYF. The CDR3 DNA follows: TGTGCCAGCGCCACTAGCGGGACCGAGCAGTACTTC.